This T cell receptor beta chain emerged from a study of regulatory dendritic cells for organ transplantation (dated by TCRdb to about 2017). At the level of the whole study: Monocytes were cultured with vitamin D3 on days 0 and 4 and with IL-10 on day 4 to generate regulatory dendritic cells. To evaluate the response of the DCs to a potent maturation-inducing agent, LPS was added to DC cultures on day 6. The TCRbeta repertoires of sorted naive and memory CD4+ and CD8+ T cells were sequenced before and after allostimulation with regulatory or mature dendritic cells. What the research found in general, with its limitations: Sequencing was done in only a couple of subjects, and the authors reported considerable heterogeneity between individuals in the alloreactive memory CD8+ T cell pool. Of the resting subsets, memory CD8+ T cells had the largest number of alloreactive TCR clonotypes. Naive CD4+ and CD8+ T cells showed highly diverse repertoires, whereas memory cells were less diverse and memory CD8+ cells were the most oligoclonal. In both subjects, allostimulation led to expansion of memory CD8+ clones, although regulatory dendritic cells appeared to cause more limited expansion than mature dendritic cells did.

About this clone itself: The antigen it recognizes is unknown. Base qualities are not at hand, and no much larger clone is one base apart.

The CDR3 goes from the cysteine to the phenylalanine over 14 residues. Solely the CDR3 DNA is kept, with 42 bases framed from the first base. CDR1 and CDR2, per the germline V gene (reference sequence), are SGHNT and YYREEE. V loses 2 bases, J loses 1 base, and the germline ends lie 8 bases apart. Multiplexed two-step PCR with Vbeta-specific forward primers and Jbeta-specific reverse primers was used to amplify TCRbeta CDR3 regions. Through the immunoSEQ service, the TCRbeta libraries were run on an Illumina instrument for sequencing. In the source study's methods: IMGT annotation was used to assign V, D and J genes, and synthetic CDR3 analogues were used to correct the counts for multiplex PCR bias. In the immunoSEQ Analyzer, repertoire clonality was calculated as one minus the normalized Shannon entropy. Fisher's exact test with Benjamini-Hochberg false discovery rate control was used to define clonal expansion, with two-tailed P<0.01. Sourced from immuneACCESS, this table was stored by TCRdb with only in-frame sequences that have V and J called. A share of the clones is absent; for the studies checked, an unresolved V gene accounts for under half, and the remainder has no known explanation. The DNA gave D and trimming, while V, J and clone size come from that table. The sample table shows about 12,000 clones, and 75% to 85% are seen once. Around 0.99% of the sample comes from the top ten.

Sorted T cell subsets were CFSE-labeled and co-cultured for approximately 5 days with allogeneic regulatory or mature dendritic cells at a 1:10 DC:T ratio. FACS was used to sort CD4+ or CD8+ cells into naive T cells (CD45RA+) and memory T cells (CD45RO+). The T cells used for TCR sequencing were obtained from a couple of healthy control subjects. The Qiagen DNeasy Blood & Tissue Kit was used to extract genomic DNA. The receptor chain draws on TRBV5-4 and TRBJ2-3; the D gene is not confidently resolved. Sequencing was carried out using naive CD8+ T cells from blood cultured with regulatory dendritic cells. The cell subset or site label for this specimen denotes: CD45RA+ naive T cells. The clonotype was recovered from a human donor in good health. At the DNA level, the sequence is TGTGCCAGCAGCTTCTTCGGAGGCACAGATACGCAGTATTTT. This translates into CASSFFGGTDTQYF.